This T cell receptor beta chain is from a study of neoadjuvant anti-PD-1 for oral cavity cancer. As for the study in general: Nivolumab at 3 mg/kg was mostly given biweekly, three to four doses, pre-surgery. Overall study findings and caveats: Non-responders to neoadjuvant nivolumab had significantly more clonal PBMC T cells than responders.

Remarks on this clone: Its antigen remains unidentified.

Assay used: immunoSEQ multiplex PCR; TCRdb lists only in-frame clones, some missing. The table shows around 17,000 clones, with 65% to 70% occurring only once. The germline V and J ends were trimmed by 5 bases and 0 bases, with 17 bases remaining between them. The CDR3 length is 18 residues. Germline V gene sequence: CDR1 MGHRA, CDR2 YSYEKL. The chain recombines TRBV4-1 with TRBJ2-6, with a tentative D call TRBD1 (6 bases). The source material was PBMCs, sampled before nivolumab (anti-PD-1) treatment. The clonotype was recovered from a person between 40 and 85 years old with oral cavity squamous cell carcinoma. The CDR3 region is CASSEGAQGLSGANVLTF. The CDR3 coding sequence is TGCGCCAGCAGCGAAGGGGCACAGGGCCTCTCTGGGGCCAACGTCCTGACTTTC.